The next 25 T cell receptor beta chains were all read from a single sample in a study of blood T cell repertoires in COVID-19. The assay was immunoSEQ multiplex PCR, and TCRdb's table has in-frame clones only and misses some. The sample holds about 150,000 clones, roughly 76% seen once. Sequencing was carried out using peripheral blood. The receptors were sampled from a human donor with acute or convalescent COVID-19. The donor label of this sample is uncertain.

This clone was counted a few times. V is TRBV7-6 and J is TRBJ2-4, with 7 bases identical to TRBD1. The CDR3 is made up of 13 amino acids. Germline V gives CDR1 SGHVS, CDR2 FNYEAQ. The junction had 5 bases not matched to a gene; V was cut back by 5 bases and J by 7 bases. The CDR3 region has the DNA TGTGCCAGCAGCGTGAGCAGGGGGAACATTCAGTACTTC. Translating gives CASSVSRGNIQYF.

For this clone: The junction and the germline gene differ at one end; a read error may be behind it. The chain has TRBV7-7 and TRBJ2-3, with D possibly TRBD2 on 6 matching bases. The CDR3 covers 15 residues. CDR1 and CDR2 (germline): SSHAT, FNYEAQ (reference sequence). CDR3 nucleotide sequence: TGTGCTAGCAGCGCCGGGGGTGCTGGCACAGATACGCAGTATTTT. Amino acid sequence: CASSAGGAGTDTQYF.

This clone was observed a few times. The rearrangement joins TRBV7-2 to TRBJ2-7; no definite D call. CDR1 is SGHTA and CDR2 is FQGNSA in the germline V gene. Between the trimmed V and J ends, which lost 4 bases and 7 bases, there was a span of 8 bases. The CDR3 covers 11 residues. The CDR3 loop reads CASSSPGEQYF. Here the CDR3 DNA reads TGTGCCAGCAGCTCCCCCGGGGAGCAGTACTTC. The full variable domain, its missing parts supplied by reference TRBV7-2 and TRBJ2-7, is GAGVSQSPSNKVTEKGKDVELRCDPISGHTALYWYRQSLGQGLEFLIYFQGNSAPDKSGLPSDRFSAERTGGSVSTLTIQRTQQEDSAVYLCASSSPGEQYFGPGTRLTVT.

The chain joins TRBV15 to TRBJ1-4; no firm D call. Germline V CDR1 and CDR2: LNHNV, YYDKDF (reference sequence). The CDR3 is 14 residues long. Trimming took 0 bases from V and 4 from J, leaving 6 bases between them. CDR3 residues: CATSRDVSNEKLFF. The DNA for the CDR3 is TGTGCCACCAGCAGAGATGTGAGTAATGAAAAACTGTTTTTT.

This CDR3 is CAWTKGGIAGNTIYF. The CDR3 bases are TGTGCCTGGACCAAAGGGGGTATCGCCGGAAACACCATATATTTT. This chain links TRBV30 with TRBJ1-3; perhaps TRBD1 as D (6 bases). The CDR3 has 15 amino acids. CDR1 and CDR2 from the germline V gene are GTSNPN and SVGIG (reference sequence). The germline V and J ends were trimmed by 4 bases and 4 bases, with 17 bases remaining between them.

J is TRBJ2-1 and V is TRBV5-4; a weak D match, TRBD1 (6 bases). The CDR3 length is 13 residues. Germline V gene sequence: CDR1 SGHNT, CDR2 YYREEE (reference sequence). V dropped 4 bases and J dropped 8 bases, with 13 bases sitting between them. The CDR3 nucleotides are TGTGCCAGCAGCCGGACAGCGGTGGATGAGCAGTTCTTC. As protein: CASSRTAVDEQFF.

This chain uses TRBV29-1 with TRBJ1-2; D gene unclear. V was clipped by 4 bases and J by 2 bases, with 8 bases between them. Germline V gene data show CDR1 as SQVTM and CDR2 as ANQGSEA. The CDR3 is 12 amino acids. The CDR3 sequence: CSVVGGNYGYTF. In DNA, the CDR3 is TGCAGCGTTGTGGGCGGGAACTATGGCTACACCTTC.

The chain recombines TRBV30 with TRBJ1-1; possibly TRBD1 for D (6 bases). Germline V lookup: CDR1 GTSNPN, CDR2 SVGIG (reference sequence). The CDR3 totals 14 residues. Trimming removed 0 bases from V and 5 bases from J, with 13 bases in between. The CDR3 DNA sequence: TGTGCCTGGAGTGTAGAGTGGGGGCAGACTGAAGCTTTCTTT. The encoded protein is CAWSVEWGQTEAFF.

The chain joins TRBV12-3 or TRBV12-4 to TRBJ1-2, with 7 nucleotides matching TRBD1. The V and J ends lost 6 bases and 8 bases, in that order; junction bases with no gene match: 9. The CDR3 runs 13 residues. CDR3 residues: CASSPDRAGGYTF. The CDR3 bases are TGTGCCAGCAGCCCTGACAGGGCCGGGGGCTACACCTTC.

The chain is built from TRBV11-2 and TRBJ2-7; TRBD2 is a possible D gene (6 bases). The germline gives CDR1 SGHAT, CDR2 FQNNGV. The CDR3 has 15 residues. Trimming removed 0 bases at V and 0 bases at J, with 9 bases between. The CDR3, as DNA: TGTGCCAGCAGCTTAGATTCGACTAGCTCCTACGAGCAGTACGTC. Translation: CASSLDSTSSYEQYV.

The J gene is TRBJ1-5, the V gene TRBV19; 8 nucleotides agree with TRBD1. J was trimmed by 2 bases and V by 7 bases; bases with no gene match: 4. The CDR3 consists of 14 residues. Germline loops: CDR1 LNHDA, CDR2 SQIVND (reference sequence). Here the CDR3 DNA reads TGTGCCAGTACCCCGGGACAGGGCAATCAGCCCCAGCATTTT. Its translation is CASTPGQGNQPQHF.

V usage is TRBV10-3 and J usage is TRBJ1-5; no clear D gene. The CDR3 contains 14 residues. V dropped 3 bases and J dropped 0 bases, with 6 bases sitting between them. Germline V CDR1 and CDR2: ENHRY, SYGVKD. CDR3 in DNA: TGTGCCATCAGTGACAGATATAGCAATCAGCCCCAGCATTTT. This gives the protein CAISDRYSNQPQHF.

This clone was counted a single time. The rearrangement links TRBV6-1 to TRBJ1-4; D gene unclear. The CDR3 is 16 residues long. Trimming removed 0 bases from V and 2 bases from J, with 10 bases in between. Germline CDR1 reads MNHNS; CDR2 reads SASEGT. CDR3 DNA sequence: TGTGCCAGCAGTGAAGCTCTGACTCGGACTAATGAAAAACTGTTTTTT. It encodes CASSEALTRTNEKLFF.

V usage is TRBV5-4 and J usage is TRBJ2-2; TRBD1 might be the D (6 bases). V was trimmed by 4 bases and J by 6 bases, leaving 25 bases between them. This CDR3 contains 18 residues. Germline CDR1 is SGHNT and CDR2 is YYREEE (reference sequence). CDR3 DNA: TGTGCCAGCAGCGGGGGCGGTCAATTTATTGGGACCGCCGGGGAGCTGTTTTTT. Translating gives CASSGGGQFIGTAGELFF.

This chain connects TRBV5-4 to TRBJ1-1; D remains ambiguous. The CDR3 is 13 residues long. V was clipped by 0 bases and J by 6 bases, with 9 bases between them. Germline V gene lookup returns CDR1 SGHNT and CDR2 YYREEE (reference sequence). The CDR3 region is CASSLAGAAEAFF. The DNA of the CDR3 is TGTGCCAGCAGCTTGGCAGGTGCCGCTGAAGCTTTCTTT.

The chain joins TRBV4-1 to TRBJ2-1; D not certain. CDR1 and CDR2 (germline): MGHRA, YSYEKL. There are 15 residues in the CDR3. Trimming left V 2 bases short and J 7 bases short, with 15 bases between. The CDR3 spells CASSQHSSKPNEQFF. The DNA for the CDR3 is TGCGCCAGCAGCCAACACTCGTCGAAACCGAATGAGCAGTTCTTC.

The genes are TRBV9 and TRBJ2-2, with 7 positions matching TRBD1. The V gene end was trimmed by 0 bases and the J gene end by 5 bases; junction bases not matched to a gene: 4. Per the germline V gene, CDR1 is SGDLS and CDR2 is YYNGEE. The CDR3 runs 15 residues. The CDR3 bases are TGTGCCAGCAGCGTAGGTACAGGGGTGACCGGGGAGCTGTTTTTT. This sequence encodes CASSVGTGVTGELFF.

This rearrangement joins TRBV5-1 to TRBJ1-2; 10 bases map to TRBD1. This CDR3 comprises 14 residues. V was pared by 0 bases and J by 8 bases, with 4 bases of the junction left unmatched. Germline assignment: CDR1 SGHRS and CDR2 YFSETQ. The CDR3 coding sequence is TGCGCCAGCAGCTTGGGACAGGGGGCTTCCGGCTACACCTTC. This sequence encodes CASSLGQGASGYTF.

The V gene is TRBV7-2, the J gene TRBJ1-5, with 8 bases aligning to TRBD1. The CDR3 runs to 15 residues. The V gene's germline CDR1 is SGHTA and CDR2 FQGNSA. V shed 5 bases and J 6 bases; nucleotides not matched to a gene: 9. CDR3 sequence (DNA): TGTGCCAGCAGCCTGCGCCAGGGGGCGGGTCAGCCCCAGCATTTT. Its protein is CASSLRQGAGQPQHF.

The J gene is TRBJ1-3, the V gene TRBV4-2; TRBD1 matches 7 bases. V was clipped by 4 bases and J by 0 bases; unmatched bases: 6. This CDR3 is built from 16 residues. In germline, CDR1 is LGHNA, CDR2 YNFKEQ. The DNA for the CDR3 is TGTGCCAGCAGCCCGCGACAGGGACCCTCTGGAAACACCATATATTTT. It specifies CASSPRQGPSGNTIYF.

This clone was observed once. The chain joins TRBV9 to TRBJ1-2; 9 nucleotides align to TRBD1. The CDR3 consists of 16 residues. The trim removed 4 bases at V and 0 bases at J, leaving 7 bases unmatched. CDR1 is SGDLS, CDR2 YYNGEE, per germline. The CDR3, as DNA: TGTGCCAGCAGCCCCGGGACAGGGAGTCCTAACTATGGCTACACCTTC. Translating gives CASSPGTGSPNYGYTF.

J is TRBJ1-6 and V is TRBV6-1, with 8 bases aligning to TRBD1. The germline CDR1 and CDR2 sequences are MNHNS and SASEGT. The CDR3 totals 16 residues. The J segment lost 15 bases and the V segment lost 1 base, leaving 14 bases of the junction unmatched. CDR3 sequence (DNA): TGTGCCAGCAGTGAAGATTGGAGACAGGGGACGATAGACCTCCACTTT. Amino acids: CASSEDWRQGTIDLHF.

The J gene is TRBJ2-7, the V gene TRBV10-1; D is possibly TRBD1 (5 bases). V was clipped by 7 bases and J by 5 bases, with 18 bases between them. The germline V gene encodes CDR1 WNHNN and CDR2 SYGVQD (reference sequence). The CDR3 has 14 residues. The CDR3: CASTIRPQGDEQYV. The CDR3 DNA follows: TGCGCCAGCACCATTAGACCTCAGGGCGACGAGCAGTACGTC.

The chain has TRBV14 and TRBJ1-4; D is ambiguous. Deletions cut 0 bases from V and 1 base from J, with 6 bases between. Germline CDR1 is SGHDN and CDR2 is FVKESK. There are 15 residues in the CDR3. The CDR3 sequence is CASSQDAVTNEKLFF. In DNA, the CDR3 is TGTGCCAGCAGCCAAGATGCAGTAACTAATGAAAAACTGTTTTTT. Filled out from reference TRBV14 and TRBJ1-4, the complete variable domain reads EAGVTQFPSHSVIEKGQTVTLRCDPISGHDNLYWYRRVMGKEIKFLLHFVKESKQDESGMPNNRFLAERTGGTYSTLKVQPAELEDSGVYFCASSQDAVTNEKLFFGSGTQLSVL.

CDR3 in amino acids: CASSVSGGGDHSGNTIYF. CDR3 nucleotide sequence: TGTGCCAGCAGCGTGTCCGGAGGAGGGGATCACTCTGGAAACACCATATATTTT. This chain joins TRBV9 and TRBJ1-3; possible D gene TRBD1, 5 bases. This CDR3 has 18 residues. The ends were cut back, 2 bases at V and 0 bases at J, with 18 bases in the middle. Germline assignment: CDR1 SGDLS and CDR2 YYNGEE.